The sequence of this TCR beta chain was determined in a study of CD8+CD57+ T cells in acquired aplastic anemia. Study-level information: The DNA of sorted CD4+ and CD8+ cells averaged roughly 3.2 ug. Whole-study results and caveats: CD8+ Simpson's diversity showed no significant patient-control difference.

About this clonotype: Its antigen is undetermined.

TCR beta VDJ and CDR3 profiles were obtained from a genomic DNA template. TCRdb re-analysed the reads in MiXCR, keeping a single row per CDR3 protein. The table includes 250,000 to 300,000 distinct CDR3 sequences, around 60% detected once. The germline gives CDR1 SNHLY, CDR2 FYNNEI. The ends were cut back, 4 bases at V and 5 bases at J, with 12 bases in the middle. The CDR3 covers 14 residues. This clonotype originated in a human donor with severe aplastic anemia or a healthy control (not recorded which). This chain links TRBV2 with TRBJ1-5; D is ambiguous. The sequenced sample was sorted CD4+, CD8+, or CD8+CD57+ T cells (not recorded which) from PBMCs. CDR3 in amino acids: CASSGNGGDQPQHF. The CDR3 region has the DNA TGTGCCAGCAGTGGCAACGGTGGCGATCAGCCCCAGCATTTT.